The clone carrying this T cell receptor beta chain has only a few counts. TCR beta CDR3 regions were amplified from RNA transcripts. An initial round of RT-PCR targeting the TCR CDR3 relied on the HTBI primer set. MiXCR, applied by TCRdb to the multiplex PCR reads, yields one record per CDR3 protein. The profile covers some 460,000 distinct CDR3 sequences, with 15% to 18% appearing a single time and roughly 14% taken by the ten largest. Trimming pared 4 bases from V and 1 base from J, leaving 14 bases between. Per germline, CDR1 MGHRA and CDR2 YSYEKL. CDR3 length equals 16 residues. The sample is drawn from a study of T cells in Graves' hyperthyroidism and ophthalmopathy.

The source of this sequence is a woman younger than 35 with Graves' hyperthyroidism. The chain couples TRBV4-1 to TRBJ1-5, with no clear D. The sequenced sample consisted of blood. The CDR3 protein is CASSPRHVNSNQPQHF. CDR3 sequence (DNA): TGCGCCAGCAGCCCCCGACACGTAAACAGCAATCAGCCCCAGCATTTT.